The sequence of this TCR beta chain was determined in a study of CXCR3-negative and CXCR3-positive naive CD8 T cells. Study information: With about 1.5 +/- 0.3 million reads per library, the TRB reads numbered roughly 130 million in total. Study-level points and caveats: Researchers report CXCR3 expression partially decreased after cryopreservation, with fresh PBMCs used in most assays. When CXCR3-positive naive cells were set against CXCR3-negative naive cells, the former had more hydrophobic TRB CDR3s. The study found that naive CXCR3-negative and CXCR3-positive cells shared TRBV-TRBJ usage, while memory cells differed.

About this clonotype itself: The antigen is not known.

Triplicate approximately 300,000-cell sorts were made of each CD8+ T cell subset. Researchers prepared the TRB cDNA libraries using 5' RACE with UMI labels. With the 5' RACE reads reprocessed, TCRdb shows one record per CDR3 protein and no DNA. Here the sample table reports 150,000 or so distinct CDR3 sequences. Germline values: CDR1 MGHRA, CDR2 YSYEKL. The CDR3 has 15 amino acids. Specimen: naive CXCR3+ CD8+ T cells from blood. Stated subset: CD45RO-CCR7+CD27+CD95- naive CD8+ T cells expressing CXCR3 (TNR3+). This chain connects TRBV4-1 to TRBJ2-2; TCRdb outputs TRBD2, but without DNA this stays unchecked. The clonotype originates from a human donor in good health. Some clones in this sample may be carry-over from other donors' samples. The CDR3 region is CASSQVAGDTGELFF.